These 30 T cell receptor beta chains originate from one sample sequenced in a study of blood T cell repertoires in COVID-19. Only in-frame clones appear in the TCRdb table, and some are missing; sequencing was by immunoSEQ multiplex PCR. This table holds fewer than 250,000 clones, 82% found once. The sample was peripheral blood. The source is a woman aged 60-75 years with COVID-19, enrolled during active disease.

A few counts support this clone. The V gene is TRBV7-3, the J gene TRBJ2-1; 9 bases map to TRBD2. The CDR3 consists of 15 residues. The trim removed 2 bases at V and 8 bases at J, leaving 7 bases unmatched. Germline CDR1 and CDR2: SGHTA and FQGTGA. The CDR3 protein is CASSLWRGGGYEQFF. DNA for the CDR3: TGTGCCAGCAGCTTATGGCGGGGGGGCGGATATGAGCAGTTCTTC.

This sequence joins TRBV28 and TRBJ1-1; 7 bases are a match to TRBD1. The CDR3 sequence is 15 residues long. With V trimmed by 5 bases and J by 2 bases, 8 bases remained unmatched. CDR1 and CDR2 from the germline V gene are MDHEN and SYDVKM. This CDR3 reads CASSKTGTVNTEAFF. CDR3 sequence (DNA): TGTGCCAGCAGTAAGACCGGGACAGTCAACACTGAAGCTTTCTTT. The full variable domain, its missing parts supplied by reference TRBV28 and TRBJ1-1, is DVKVTQSSRYLVKRTGEKVFLECVQDMDHENMFWYRQDPGLGLRLIYFSYDVKMKEKGDIPEGYSVSREKKERFSLILESASTNQTSMYLCASSKTGTVNTEAFFGQGTRLTVV.

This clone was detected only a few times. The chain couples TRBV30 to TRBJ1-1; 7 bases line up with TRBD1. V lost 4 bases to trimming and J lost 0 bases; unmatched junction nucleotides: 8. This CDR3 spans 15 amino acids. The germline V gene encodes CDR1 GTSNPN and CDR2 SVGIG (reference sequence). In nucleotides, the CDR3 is TGTGCCTGGACCTACAGGGGCTCCATGAACACTGAAGCTTTCTTT. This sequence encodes CAWTYRGSMNTEAFF.

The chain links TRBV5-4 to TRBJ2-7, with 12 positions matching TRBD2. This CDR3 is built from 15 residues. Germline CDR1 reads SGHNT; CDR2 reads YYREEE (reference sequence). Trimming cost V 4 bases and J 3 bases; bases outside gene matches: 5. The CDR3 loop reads CASSPGLAGNYEQYF. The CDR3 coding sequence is TGTGCCAGCAGCCCAGGACTAGCGGGAAACTACGAGCAGTACTTC.

This CDR3 is CASSSFGQGWNEQYF. The CDR3 DNA sequence: TGTGCCAGCAGCAGTTTCGGACAGGGGTGGAACGAGCAGTACTTC. The chain combines TRBV7-9 with TRBJ2-7; 9 nucleotides match TRBD1. The CDR3 sequence is 15 residues long. V lost 5 bases and J lost 5; bases outside the gene matches: 10. Germline CDR1 and CDR2: SEHNR and FQNEAQ (reference sequence).

In nucleotides, the CDR3 is TGTGCCAGCAGCCTAAGCACAGATACGCAGTATTTT. This codes for CASSLSTDTQYF. This chain uses TRBV7-2 with TRBJ2-3; D is unresolved. Germline values: CDR1 SGHTA, CDR2 FQGNSA. This CDR3 spans 12 amino acids. V lost 5 bases, J lost 0 bases, and 3 bases lay in between.

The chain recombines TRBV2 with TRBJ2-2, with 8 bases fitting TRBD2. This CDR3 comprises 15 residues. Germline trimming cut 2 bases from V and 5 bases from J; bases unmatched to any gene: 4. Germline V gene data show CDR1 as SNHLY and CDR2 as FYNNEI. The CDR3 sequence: CASSESGGFTGELFF. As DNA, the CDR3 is TGTGCCAGCAGTGAATCGGGGGGGTTTACCGGGGAGCTGTTTTTT.

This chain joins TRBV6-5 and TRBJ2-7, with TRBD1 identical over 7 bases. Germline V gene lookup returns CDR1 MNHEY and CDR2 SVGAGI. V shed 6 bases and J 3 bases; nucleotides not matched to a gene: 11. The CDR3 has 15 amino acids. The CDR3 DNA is TGTGCCAGCAGACCCTACAGGGGTACAAACTACGAGCAGTACGTC. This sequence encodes CASRPYRGTNYEQYV.

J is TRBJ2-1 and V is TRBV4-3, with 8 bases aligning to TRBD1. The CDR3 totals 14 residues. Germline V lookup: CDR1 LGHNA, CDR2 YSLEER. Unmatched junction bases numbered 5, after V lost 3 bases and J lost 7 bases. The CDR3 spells CASSHVDRVNEQFF. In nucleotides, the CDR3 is TGCGCCAGCAGCCATGTGGACAGGGTGAATGAGCAGTTCTTC.

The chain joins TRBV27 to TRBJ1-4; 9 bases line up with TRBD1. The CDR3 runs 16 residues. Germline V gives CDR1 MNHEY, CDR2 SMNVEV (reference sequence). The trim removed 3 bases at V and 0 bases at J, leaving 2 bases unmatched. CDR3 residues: CASSFDRGTTNEKLFF. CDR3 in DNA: TGTGCCAGCAGTTTCGACAGGGGGACAACTAATGAAAAACTGTTTTTT.

The CDR3 nucleotides read TGTGCCAGCAGCTTGGAGGCGGGAGGGAACTACGAGCAGTACTTC. It codes for CASSLEAGGNYEQYF. The chain employs TRBV5-5 and TRBJ2-7; 9 bases align to TRBD2. Germline CDR1 reads SGHKS; CDR2 reads YYEKEE (reference sequence). V shed 0 bases and J 3 bases; nucleotides not matched to a gene: 4. The CDR3 is 15 amino acids.

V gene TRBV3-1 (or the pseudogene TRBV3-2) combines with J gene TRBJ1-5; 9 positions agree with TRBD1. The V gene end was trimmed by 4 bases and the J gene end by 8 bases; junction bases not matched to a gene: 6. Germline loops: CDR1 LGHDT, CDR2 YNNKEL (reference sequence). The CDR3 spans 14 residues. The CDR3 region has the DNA TGTGCCAGCAGCCGCGGGACAGGGTCGGAGCCCCAGCATTTT. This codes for CASSRGTGSEPQHF.

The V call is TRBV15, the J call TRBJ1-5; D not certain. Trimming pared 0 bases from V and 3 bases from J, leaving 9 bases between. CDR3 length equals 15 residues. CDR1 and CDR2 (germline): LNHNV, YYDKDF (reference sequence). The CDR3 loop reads CATSRDIRFNQPQHF. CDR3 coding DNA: TGTGCCACCAGCAGAGATATCAGGTTCAATCAGCCCCAGCATTTT.

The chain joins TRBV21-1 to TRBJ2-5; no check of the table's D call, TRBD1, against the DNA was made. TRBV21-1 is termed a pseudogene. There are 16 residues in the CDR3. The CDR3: CASSMTDRGQGETQYF. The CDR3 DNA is TGTGCCAGCAGCATGACAGACAGGGGGCAGGGGGAGACCCAGTACTTC.

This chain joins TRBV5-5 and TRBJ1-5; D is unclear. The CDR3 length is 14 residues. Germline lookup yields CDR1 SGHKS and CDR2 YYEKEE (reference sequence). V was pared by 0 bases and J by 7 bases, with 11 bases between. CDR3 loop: CASSLDLRGQPQHF. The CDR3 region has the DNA TGTGCCAGCAGCTTGGATTTACGAGGCCAGCCCCAGCATTTT.

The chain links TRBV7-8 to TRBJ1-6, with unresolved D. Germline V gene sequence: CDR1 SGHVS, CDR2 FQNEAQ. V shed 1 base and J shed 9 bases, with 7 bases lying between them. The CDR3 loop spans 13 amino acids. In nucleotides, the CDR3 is TGTGCCAGCAGCTTAGGGGCTGGTTCACCCCTCCACTTT. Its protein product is CASSLGAGSPLHF.

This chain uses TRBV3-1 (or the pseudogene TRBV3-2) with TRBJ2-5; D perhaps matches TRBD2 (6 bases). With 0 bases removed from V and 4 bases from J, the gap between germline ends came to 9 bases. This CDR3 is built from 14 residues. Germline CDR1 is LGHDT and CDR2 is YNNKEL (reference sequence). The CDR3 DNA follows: TGTGCCAGCAGCCAAGATCTAGCGCGAGAGACCCAGTACTTC. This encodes CASSQDLARETQYF.

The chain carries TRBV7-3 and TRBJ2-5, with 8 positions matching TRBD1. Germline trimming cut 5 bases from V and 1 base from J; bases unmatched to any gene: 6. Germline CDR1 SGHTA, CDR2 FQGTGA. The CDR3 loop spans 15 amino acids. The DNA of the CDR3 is TGTGCCAGCAGCCCAGGCAGGGGGCCCCAAGAGACCCAGTACTTC. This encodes CASSPGRGPQETQYF.

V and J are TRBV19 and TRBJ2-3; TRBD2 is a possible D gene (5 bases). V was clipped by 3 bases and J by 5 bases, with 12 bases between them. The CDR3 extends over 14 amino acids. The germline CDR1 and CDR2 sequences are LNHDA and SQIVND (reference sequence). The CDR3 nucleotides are TGTGCCAGTAGTATTCAGGACTTGCAAGATACGCAGTATTTT. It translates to CASSIQDLQDTQYF.

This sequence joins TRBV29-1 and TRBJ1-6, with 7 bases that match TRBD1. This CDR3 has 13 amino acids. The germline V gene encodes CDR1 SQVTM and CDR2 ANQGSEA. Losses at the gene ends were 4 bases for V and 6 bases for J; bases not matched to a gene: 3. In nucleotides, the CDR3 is TGCAGCGTTGCTTGGGACAGTAATTCACCCCTCCACTTT. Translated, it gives CSVAWDSNSPLHF.

CDR3 region: CAGHRDQLALSSYNEQFF. The CDR3 DNA reads as TGTGCCGGACACAGGGACCAACTAGCGCTTAGCTCCTACAATGAGCAGTTCTTC. The gene calls are TRBV7-9 and TRBJ2-1, with D maybe TRBD2 (7 bases). The V end was cut by 11 bases, the J end by 0 bases, with 26 bases between. The length of the CDR3 is 18 residues. The germline V gene encodes CDR1 SEHNR and CDR2 FQNEAQ (reference sequence).

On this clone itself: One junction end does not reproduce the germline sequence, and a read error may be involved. The DNA for the CDR3 is TGTGCCAGCTGGGGGGGACTAGCGGGGACCTGGAACTTC. Translation gives CASWGGLAGTWNF. This chain joins TRBV28 and TRBJ2-5; 13 positions agree with TRBD2. This CDR3 has 13 amino acids. Germline V lookup: CDR1 MDHEN, CDR2 SYDVKM.

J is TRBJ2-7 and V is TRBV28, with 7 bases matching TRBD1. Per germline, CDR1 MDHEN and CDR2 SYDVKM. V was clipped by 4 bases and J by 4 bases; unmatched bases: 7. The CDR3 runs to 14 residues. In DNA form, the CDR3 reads TGTGCCAGCAGTTGGGTGACAGGGCGGTACGAGCAGTACTTC. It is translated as CASSWVTGRYEQYF. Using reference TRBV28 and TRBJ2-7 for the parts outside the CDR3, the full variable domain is DVKVTQSSRYLVKRTGEKVFLECVQDMDHENMFWYRQDPGLGLRLIYFSYDVKMKEKGDIPEGYSVSREKKERFSLILESASTNQTSMYLCASSWVTGRYEQYFGPGTRLTVT.

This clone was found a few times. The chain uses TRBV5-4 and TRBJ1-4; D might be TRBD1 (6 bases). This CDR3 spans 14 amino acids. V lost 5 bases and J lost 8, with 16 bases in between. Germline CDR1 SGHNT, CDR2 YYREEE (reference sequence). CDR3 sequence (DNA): TGTGCCAGCAGTCGATGGGGGCCCCTGGAAAAACTGTTTTTT. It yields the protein CASSRWGPLEKLFF.

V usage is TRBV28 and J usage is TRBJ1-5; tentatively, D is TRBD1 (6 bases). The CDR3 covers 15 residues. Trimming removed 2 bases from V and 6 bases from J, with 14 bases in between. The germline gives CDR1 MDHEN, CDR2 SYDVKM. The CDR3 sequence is CASSLRRGVGQPQHF. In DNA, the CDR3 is TGTGCCAGCAGTTTACGCAGGGGTGTGGGTCAGCCCCAGCATTTT.

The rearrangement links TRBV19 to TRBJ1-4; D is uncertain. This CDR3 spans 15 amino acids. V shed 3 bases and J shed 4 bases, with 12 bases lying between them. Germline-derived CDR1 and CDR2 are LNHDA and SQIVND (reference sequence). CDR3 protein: CASSMFTGSNEKLFF. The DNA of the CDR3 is TGTGCCAGTAGTATGTTTACCGGGAGTAATGAAAAACTGTTTTTT. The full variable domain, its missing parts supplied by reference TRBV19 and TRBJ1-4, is DGGITQSPKYLFRKEGQNVTLSCEQNLNHDAMYWYRQDPGQGLRLIYYSQIVNDFQKGDIAEGYSVSREKKESFPLTVTSAQKNPTAFYLCASSMFTGSNEKLFFGSGTQLSVL.

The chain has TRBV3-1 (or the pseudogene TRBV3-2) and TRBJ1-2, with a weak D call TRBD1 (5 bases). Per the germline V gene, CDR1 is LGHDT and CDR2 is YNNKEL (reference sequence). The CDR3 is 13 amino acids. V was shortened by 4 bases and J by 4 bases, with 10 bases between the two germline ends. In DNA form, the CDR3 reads TGTGCCAGCAGCCGGGGCCGTTCCTATGGCTACACCTTC. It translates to CASSRGRSYGYTF.

CDR3: CAAGAPGNYGYTF. Here the CDR3 DNA reads TGTGCCGCGGGGGCGCCAGGCAACTATGGCTACACCTTC. The chain couples TRBV6-6 to TRBJ1-2; D may be TRBD1 (6 bases). CDR1 is MNHNY, CDR2 SVGAGI, per germline (reference sequence). The CDR3 totals 13 residues. Trimming removed 11 bases from V and 2 bases from J, with 15 bases in between.

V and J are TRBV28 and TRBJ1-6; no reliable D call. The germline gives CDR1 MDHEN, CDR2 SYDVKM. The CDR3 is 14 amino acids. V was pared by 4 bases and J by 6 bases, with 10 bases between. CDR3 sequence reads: CASSSEVGNSPLHF. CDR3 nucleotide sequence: TGTGCCAGCAGTTCAGAGGTGGGTAATTCACCCCTCCACTTT.

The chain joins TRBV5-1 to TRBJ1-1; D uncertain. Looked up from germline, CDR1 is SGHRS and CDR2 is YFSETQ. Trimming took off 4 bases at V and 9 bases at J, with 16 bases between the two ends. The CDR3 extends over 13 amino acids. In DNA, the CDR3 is TGCGCCAGCAGCAGGTCTCGACAAGACCAAGCTTTCTTT. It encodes CASSRSRQDQAFF.